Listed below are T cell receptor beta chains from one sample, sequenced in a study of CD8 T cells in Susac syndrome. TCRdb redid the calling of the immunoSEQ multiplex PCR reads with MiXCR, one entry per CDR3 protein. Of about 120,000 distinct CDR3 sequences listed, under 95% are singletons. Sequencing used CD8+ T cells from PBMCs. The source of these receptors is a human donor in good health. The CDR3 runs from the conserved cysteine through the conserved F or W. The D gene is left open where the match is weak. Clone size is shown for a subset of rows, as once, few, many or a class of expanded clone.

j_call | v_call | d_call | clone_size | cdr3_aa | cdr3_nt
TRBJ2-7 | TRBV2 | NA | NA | CASSGPVPEQYF | TGTGCCAGCAGTGGTCCGGTTCCCGAGCAGTACTTC
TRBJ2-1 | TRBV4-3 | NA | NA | CASSQDGVGAIGEQFF | TGCGCCAGCAGCCAAGATGGGGTGGGGGCCATCGGTGAGCAGTTCTTC
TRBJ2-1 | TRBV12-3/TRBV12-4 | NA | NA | CASSPRWEQFF | TGTGCCAGCAGCCCACGTTGGGAGCAGTTCTTC
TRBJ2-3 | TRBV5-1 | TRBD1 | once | CASSLAQGADTQYF | TGCGCCAGCAGCTTGGCCCAGGGGGCAGATACGCAGTATTTT
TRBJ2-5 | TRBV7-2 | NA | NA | CASSLNEGVPRETQYF | TGTGCCAGCAGCTTAAACGAGGGAGTCCCTCGGGAGACCCAGTACTTC
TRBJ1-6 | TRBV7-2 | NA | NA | CASSVAQAGSPLHF | TGTGCCAGCAGCGTGGCCCAGGCGGGTTCACCCCTCCACTTT
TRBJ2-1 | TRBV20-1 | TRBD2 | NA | CSAPRGGHNEQFF | TGCAGTGCCCCCCGGGGGGGGCACAATGAGCAGTTCTTC
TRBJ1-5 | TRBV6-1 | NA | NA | CASSTSAGPGSNQPQHF | TGTGCCAGCAGCACTAGCGCGGGACCAGGGAGCAATCAGCCCCAGCATTTT
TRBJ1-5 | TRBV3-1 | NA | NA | CASSPPGMGQPQHF | TGTGCCAGCAGCCCTCCAGGGATGGGTCAGCCCCAGCATTTT
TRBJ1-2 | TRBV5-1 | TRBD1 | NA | CASSLDPGQGARGYTF | TGCGCCAGCAGCTTGGACCCGGGACAGGGGGCGAGGGGCTACACCTTC
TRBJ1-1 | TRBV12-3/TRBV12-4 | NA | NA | CASSYDSPLNTEAFF | TGTGCCAGCAGTTACGACAGTCCCCTGAACACTGAAGCTTTCTTT
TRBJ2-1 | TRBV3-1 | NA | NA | CASSKKGVTYNEQFF | TGTGCCAGCAGCAAAAAAGGGGTAACCTACAATGAGCAGTTCTTC
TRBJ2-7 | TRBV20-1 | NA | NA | CSATLRGTGSYEQYF | TGCAGTGCTACCCTACGAGGGACTGGAAGCTACGAGCAGTACTTC
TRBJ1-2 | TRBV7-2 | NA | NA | CASSVISRGYTF | TGTGCCAGCAGCGTGATATCCCGCGGCTACACCTTC
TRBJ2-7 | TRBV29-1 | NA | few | CSVAGAHEQYF | TGCAGCGTTGCAGGGGCCCACGAGCAGTACTTC
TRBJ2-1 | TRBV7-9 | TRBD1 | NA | CASSSPGQKNEQFF | TGTGCCAGCAGCTCCCCGGGACAGAAAAATGAGCAGTTCTTC
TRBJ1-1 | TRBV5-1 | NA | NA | CASSLHSGTEAFF | TGCGCCAGCAGCTTACACAGTGGTACTGAAGCTTTCTTT
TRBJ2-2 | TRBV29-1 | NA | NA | CSVGDRFTGELFF | TGCAGCGTTGGAGACAGGTTCACCGGGGAGCTGTTTTTT
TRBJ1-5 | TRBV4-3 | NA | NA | CASSHTDRNNQPQHF | TGCGCCAGCAGCCATACCGACAGGAATAATCAGCCCCAGCATTTT
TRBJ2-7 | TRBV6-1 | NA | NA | CASRPPGVPIGRNEQYF | TGTGCCAGCAGGCCTCCAGGGGTTCCGATAGGAAGGAACGAGCAGTACTTC
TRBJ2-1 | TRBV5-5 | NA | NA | CASSFRDNEQFF | TGTGCCAGCAGCTTCCGGGACAATGAGCAGTTCTTC
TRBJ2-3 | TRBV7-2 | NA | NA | CASSPSLGDTQYF | TGTGCCAGCAGCCCATCCCTCGGGGATACGCAGTATTTT
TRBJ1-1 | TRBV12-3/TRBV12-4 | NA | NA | CASSLGELNTEAFF | TGTGCCAGCAGCCTGGGGGAATTGAACACTGAAGCTTTCTTT
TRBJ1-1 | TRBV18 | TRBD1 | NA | CASSPRQGGTEAFF | TGTGCCAGCTCACCACGACAGGGTGGCACTGAAGCTTTCTTT
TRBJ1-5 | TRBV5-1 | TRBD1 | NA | CASSLSRSRDRVNQPQHF | TGCGCCAGCAGCTTGAGTAGATCCCGGGACAGGGTGAATCAGCCCCAGCATTTT
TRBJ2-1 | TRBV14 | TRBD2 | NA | CASSQDIGLAGSEQFF | TGTGCCAGCAGCCAAGACATCGGACTAGCGGGATCTGAGCAGTTCTTC
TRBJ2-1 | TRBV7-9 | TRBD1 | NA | CASSSEPGGRSYNEQFF | TGTGCCAGCAGCTCAGAACCAGGGGGCCGGTCCTACAATGAGCAGTTCTTC
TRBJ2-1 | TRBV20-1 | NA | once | CSATGGRGEQFF | TGCAGTGCTACCGGGGGCCGGGGGGAGCAGTTCTTC
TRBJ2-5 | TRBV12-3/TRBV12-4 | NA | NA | CASRRSSGEETQYF | TGTGCCAGCAGGCGGTCGTCTGGGGAAGAGACCCAGTACTTC
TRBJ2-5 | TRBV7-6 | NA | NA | CASSLAGRGQETQYF | TGTGCCAGCAGCTTAGCGGGGCGGGGTCAAGAGACCCAGTACTTC
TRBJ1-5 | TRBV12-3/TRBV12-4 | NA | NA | CASSFSGAGQPQHF | TGTGCCAGCAGTTTTTCAGGGGCGGGTCAGCCCCAGCATTTT
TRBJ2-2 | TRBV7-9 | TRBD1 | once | CASSLWDRGTGELFF | TGTGCCAGCAGCCTCTGGGACAGGGGCACCGGGGAGCTGTTTTTT
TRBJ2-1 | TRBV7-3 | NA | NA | CASSLEDGTEQFF | TGTGCCAGCAGCTTAGAGGACGGGACAGAGCAGTTCTTC
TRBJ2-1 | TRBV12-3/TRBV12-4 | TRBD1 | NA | CASSGDRGRLDNEQFF | TGTGCCAGCAGTGGCGACAGGGGGCGCCTGGACAATGAGCAGTTCTTC
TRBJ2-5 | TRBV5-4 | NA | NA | CASRRGQRQETQYF | TGTGCCAGCAGACGCGGACAGAGACAAGAGACCCAGTACTTC
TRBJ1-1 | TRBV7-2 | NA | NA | CASSSGNVNTEAFF | TGTGCCAGCAGCTCGGGTAACGTGAACACTGAAGCTTTCTTT
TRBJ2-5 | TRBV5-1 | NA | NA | CASSRGVYQETQYF | TGCGCCAGCAGCAGAGGAGTATACCAAGAGACCCAGTACTTC
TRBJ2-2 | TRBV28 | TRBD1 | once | CASRYLGTGSNTGELFF | TGTGCCAGCAGGTACCTCGGGACAGGGTCGAACACCGGGGAGCTGTTTTTT
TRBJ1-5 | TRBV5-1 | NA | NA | CASSPTDRESQPQHF | TGCGCCAGCAGCCCGACCGACAGAGAGAGTCAGCCCCAGCATTTT
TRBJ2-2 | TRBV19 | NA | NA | CASSIRGGRDTGELFF | TGTGCCAGTAGTATAAGGGGGGGGCGGGACACCGGGGAGCTGTTTTTT
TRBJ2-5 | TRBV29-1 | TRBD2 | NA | CSVIGGGETQYF | TGCAGCGTTATCGGGGGGGGAGAGACCCAGTACTTC
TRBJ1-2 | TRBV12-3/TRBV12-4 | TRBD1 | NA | CASSPVDRGNGYTF | TGTGCCAGCAGTCCTGTAGACAGGGGCAATGGCTACACCTTC
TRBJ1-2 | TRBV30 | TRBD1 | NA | CAWSGLRDRGLVGYTF | TGTGCCTGGAGTGGGCTCCGTGACAGGGGGCTCGTCGGCTACACCTTC
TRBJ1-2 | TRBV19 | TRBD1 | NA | CASNPSLGQSYGYTF | TGTGCCAGTAACCCCTCCCTGGGACAGTCCTATGGCTACACCTTC
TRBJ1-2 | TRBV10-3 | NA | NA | CAIPAGDGYTF | TGTGCCATCCCCGCCGGGGATGGCTACACCTTC
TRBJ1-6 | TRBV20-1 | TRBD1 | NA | CSAQPLQGSSYNSPLHF | TGCAGTGCCCAACCCCTACAGGGGAGCTCCTATAATTCACCCCTCCACTTT
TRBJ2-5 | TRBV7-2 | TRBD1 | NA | CASSFYRGRETQYF | TGTGCCAGCAGCTTTTACAGGGGAAGAGAGACCCAGTACTTC
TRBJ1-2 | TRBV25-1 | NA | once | CASSVKGRYGYTF | TGTGCCAGCAGTGTTAAGGGAAGGTACGGCTACACCTTC
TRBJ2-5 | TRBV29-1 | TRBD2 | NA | CSVEFPGLALETQYF | TGCAGCGTTGAATTCCCGGGACTAGCGTTAGAGACCCAGTACTTC
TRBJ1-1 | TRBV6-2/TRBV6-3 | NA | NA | CASSYLAGGRTEAFF | TGTGCCAGCAGTTACCTCGCGGGGGGGCGCACTGAAGCTTTCTTT